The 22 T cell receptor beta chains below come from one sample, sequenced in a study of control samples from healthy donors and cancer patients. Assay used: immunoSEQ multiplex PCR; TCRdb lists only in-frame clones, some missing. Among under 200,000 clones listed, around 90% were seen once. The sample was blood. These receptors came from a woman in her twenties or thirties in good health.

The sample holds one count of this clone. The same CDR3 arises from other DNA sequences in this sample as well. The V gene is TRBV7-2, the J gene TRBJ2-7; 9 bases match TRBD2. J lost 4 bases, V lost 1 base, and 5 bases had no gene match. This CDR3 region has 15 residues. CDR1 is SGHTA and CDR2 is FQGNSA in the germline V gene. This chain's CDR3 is CASSLGLAGLYEQYF. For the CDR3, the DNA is TGTGCCAGCAGCTTAGGTCTAGCGGGATTGTACGAGCAGTACTTC.

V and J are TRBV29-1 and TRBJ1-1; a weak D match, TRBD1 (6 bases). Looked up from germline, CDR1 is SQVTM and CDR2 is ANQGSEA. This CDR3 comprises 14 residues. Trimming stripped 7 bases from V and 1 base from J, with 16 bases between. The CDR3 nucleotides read TGCAGCGGGACCCCCGGGACACAGAACACTGAAGCTTTCTTT. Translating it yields CSGTPGTQNTEAFF.

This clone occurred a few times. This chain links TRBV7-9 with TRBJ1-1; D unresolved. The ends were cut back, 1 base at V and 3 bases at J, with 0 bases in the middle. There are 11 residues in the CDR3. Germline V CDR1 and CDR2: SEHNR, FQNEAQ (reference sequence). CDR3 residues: CASSLDTEAFF. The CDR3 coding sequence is TGTGCCAGCAGCTTAGACACTGAAGCTTTCTTT. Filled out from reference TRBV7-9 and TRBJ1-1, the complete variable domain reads DTGVSQNPRHKITKRGQNVTFRCDPISEHNRLYWYRQTLGQGPEFLTYFQNEAQLEKSRLLSDRFSAERPKGSFSTLEIQRTEQGDSAMYLCASSLDTEAFFGQGTRLTVV.

CDR3 sequence reads: CAIRGRDYGYTF. The CDR3 DNA is TGTGCCATCAGGGGGCGCGACTATGGCTACACCTTC. This sequence joins TRBV10-3 and TRBJ1-2; D possibly corresponds to TRBD1 (5 bases). The germline V and J ends were trimmed by 6 bases and 3 bases, with 8 bases remaining between them. The CDR3 totals 12 residues. Germline V gene data show CDR1 as ENHRY and CDR2 as SYGVKD.

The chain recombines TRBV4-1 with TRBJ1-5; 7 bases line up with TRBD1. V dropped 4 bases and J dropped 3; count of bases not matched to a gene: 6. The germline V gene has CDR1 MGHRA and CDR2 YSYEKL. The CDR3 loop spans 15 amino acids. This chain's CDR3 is CASSPGQWNNQPQHF. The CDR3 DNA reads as TGCGCCAGCAGCCCGGGACAGTGGAACAATCAGCCCCAGCATTTT.

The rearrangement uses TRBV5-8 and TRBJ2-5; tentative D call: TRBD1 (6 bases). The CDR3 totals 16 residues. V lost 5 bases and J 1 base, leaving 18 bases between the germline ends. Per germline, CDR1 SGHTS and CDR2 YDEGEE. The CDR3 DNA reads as TGTGCCAGCAGTCACAAACCCGGACAGACCCAAGAGACCCAGTACTTC. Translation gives CASSHKPGQTQETQYF.

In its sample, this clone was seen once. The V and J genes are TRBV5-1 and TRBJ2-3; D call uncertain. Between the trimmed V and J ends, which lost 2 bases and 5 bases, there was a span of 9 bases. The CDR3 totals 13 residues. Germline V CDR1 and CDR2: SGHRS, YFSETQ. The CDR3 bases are TGCGCCAGCAGCTTATCCCCCCGAGATACGCAGTATTTT. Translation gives CASSLSPRDTQYF. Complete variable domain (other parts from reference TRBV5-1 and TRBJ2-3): KAGVTQTPRYLIKTRGQQVTLSCSPISGHRSVSWYQQTPGQGLQFLFEYFSETQRNKGNFPGRFSGRQFSNSRSEMNVSTLELGDSALYLCASSLSPRDTQYFGPGTRLTVL.

The CDR3 DNA follows: TGTGCCAGCAGCTGGACCCCGAACACCGGGGAGCTGTTTTTT. It codes for CASSWTPNTGELFF. The gene calls are TRBV11-3 and TRBJ2-2, with D unresolved. Germline V CDR1 and CDR2: SGHNT, YENEEA. Trimming shortened V by 4 bases and J by 0 bases, and 6 bases separated the two germline ends. This CDR3 region has 14 residues.

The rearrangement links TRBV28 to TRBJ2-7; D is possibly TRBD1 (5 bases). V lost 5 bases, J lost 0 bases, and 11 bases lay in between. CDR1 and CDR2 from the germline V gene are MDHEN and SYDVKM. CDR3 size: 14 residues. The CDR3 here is CASSPSTDSYEQYF. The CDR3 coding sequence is TGTGCCAGCAGTCCTTCGACAGACTCCTACGAGCAGTACTTC.

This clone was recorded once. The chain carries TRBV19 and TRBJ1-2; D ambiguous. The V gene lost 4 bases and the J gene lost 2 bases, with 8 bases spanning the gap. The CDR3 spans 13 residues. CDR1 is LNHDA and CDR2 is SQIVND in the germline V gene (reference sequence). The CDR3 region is CASSTDGNYGYTF. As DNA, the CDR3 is TGTGCCAGTAGTACGGACGGGAACTATGGCTACACCTTC.

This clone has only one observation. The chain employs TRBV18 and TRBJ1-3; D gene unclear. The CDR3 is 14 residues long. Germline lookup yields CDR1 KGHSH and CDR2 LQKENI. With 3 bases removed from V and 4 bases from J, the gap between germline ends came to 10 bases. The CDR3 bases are TGTGCCAGCTCACCTGAAGTAGCCGGAAACACCATATATTTT. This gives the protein CASSPEVAGNTIYF.

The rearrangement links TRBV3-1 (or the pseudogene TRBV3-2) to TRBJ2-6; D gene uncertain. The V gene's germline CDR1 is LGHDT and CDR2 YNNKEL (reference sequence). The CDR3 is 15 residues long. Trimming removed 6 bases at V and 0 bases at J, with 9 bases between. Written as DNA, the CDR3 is TGTGCCAGCAGTCGACATGACTCTGGGGCCAACGTCCTGACTTTC. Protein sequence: CASSRHDSGANVLTF.

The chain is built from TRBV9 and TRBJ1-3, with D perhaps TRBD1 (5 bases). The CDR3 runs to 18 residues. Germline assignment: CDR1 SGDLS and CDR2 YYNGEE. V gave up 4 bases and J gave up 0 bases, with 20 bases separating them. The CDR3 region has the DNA TGTGCCAGCAGCCCACAGGCCTCTGATCGGCTCTCTGGAAACACCATATATTTT. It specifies CASSPQASDRLSGNTIYF.

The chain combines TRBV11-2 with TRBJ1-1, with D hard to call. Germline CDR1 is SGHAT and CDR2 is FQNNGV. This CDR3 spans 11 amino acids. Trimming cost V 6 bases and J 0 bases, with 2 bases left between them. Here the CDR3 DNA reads TGTGCCAGCAGTTTGAACACTGAAGCTTTCTTT. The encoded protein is CASSLNTEAFF.

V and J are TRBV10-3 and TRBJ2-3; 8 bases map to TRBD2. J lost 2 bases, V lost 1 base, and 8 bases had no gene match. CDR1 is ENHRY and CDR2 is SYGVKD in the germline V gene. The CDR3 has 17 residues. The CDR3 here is CAISEFPTSGSTDTQYF. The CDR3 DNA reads TGTGCCATCAGTGAGTTCCCAACTAGCGGATCCACAGATACGCAGTATTTT.

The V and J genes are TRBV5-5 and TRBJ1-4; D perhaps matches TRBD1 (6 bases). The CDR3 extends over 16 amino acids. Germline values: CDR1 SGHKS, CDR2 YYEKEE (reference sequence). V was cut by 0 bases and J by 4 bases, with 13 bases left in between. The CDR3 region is CASSLDPQGFNEKLFF. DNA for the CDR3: TGTGCCAGCAGCTTGGACCCACAGGGCTTTAATGAAAAACTGTTTTTT.

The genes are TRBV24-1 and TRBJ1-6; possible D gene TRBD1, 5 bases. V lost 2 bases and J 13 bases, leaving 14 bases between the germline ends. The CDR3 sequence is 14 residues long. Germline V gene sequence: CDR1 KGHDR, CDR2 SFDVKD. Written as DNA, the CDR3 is TGTGCCACCAGTGATTCGGCAGGGAAAGGGCCCCTCCACTTT. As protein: CATSDSAGKGPLHF.

CDR3 sequence reads: CASSLSHTDTQYF. CDR3 bases: TGTGCCAGCAGTTTGTCCCACACAGATACGCAGTATTTT. This chain joins TRBV12-3 or TRBV12-4 and TRBJ2-3; D is unresolved. V lost 3 bases and J lost 2, with 6 bases in between. This CDR3 is built from 13 residues.

CDR3 in DNA: TGTGCCAGCAGTTACGACCGTCAGTGGAAGAACACTGAAGCTTTCTTT. This encodes CASSYDRQWKNTEAFF. V usage is TRBV6-2 or TRBV6-3 and J usage is TRBJ1-1; D unresolved. V shed 2 bases and J shed 1 base, with 14 bases lying between them. This CDR3 has 16 amino acids. In germline, CDR1 is MNHEY, CDR2 SVGEGT.

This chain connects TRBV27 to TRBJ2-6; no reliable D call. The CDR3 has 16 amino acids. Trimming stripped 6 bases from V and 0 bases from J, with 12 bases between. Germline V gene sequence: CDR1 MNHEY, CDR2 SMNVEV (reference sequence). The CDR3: CASSPRLSSGANVLTF. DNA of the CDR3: TGTGCCAGCAGCCCAAGACTCAGCTCTGGGGCCAACGTCCTGACTTTC.

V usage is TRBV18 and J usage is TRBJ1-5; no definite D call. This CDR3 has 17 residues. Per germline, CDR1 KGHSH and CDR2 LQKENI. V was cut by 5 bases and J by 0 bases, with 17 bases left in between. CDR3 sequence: CASSEQQIRDSNQPQHF. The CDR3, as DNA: TGTGCCAGCTCAGAGCAACAGATCCGGGATAGCAATCAGCCCCAGCATTTT.

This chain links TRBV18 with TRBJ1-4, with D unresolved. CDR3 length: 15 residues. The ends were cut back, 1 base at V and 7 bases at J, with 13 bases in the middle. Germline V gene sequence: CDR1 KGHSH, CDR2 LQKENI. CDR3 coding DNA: TGTGCCAGCTCACCACTTTCGGGCAGCATTGAAAAACTGTTTTTT. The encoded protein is CASSPLSGSIEKLFF.